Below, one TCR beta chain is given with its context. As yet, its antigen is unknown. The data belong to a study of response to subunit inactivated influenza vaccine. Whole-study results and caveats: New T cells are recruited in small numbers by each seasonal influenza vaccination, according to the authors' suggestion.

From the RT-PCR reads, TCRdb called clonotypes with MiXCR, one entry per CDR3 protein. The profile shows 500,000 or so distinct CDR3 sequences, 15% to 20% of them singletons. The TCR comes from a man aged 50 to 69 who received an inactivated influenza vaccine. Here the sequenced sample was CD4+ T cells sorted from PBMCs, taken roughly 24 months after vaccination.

CDR3 loop: CSAGTYSGANVLTF. For the CDR3, the DNA is TGCAGTGCGGGCACCTACTCTGGGGCCAACGTCCTGACTTTC. This chain connects TRBV20-1 to TRBJ2-6; the D is unclear. V dropped 6 bases and J dropped 0 bases, with 9 bases sitting between them. The CDR3 is made up of 14 amino acids. Germline CDR1 DFQATT, CDR2 SNEGSKA (reference sequence).